This record looks at one T cell receptor beta chain sequence and its context. This sample was included in a study of blood T cell repertoires in COVID-19. Study overall: Nucleic acid was either cDNA or gDNA, and it came from T cells, B-cell-depleted T cells, or PBMCs.

The germline CDR1 and CDR2 sequences are MDHEN and SYDVKM. This CDR3 contains 17 residues. Trimming cost V 4 bases and J 2 bases, with 15 bases left between them. In the original workflow: Nucleated cell number was recorded as an estimate derived from reference gene primer amplification. Data came from immunoSEQ multiplex PCR; TCRdb stores just in-frame clones and leaves some out. The DNA was the basis for D and trimming; V, J and clone size are from that table. The profile shows under 200,000 clones, about 84% of them singletons. The chain uses TRBV28 and TRBJ2-6; D is unclear. Sequences were obtained from peripheral blood. This TCR derives from a woman under 40 with acute or convalescent COVID-19. CDR3 bases: TGTGCCAGCAGTTCCTCCTTGTCCGAGACTGGGGCCAACGTCCTGACTTTC. Protein sequence: CASSSSLSETGANVLTF.